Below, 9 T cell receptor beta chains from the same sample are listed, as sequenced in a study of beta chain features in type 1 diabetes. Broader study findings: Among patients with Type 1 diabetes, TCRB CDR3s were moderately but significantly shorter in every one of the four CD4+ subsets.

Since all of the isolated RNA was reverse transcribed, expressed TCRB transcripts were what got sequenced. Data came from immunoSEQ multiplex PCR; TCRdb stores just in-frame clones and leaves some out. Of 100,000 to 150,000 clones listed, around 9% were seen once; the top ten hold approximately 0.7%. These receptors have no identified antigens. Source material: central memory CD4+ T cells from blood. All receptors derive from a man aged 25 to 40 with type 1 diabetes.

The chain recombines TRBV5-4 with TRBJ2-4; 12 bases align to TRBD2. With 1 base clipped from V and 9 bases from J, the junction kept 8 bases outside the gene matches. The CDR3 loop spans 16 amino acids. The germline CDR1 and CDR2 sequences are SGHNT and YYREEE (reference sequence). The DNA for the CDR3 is TGTGCCAGCAGCTTGTCGCTAGCGGGGGGGACAGGCATTCAGTACTTC. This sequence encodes CASSLSLAGGTGIQYF.

DNA of the CDR3: TGTGCCAGCAGCCAAGTCGGGGGCGGGGGGGCCGCGGAAGAGCAGTACTTC. Translation gives CASSQVGGGGAAEEQYF. The chain is built from TRBV4-2 and TRBJ2-7, with 9 bases aligning to TRBD2. The CDR3 covers 17 residues. Trimming removed 1 base from V and 7 bases from J; junction bases left unmatched: 14. CDR1 LGHNA and CDR2 YNFKEQ come from the germline V gene.

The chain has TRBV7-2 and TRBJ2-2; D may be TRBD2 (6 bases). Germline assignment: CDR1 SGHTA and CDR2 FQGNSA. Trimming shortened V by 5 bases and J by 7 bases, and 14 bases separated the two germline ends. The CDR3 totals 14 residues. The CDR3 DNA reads TGTGCCAGCAGCCTAGGGACTCCTAACGGGGAGCTGTTTTTT. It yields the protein CASSLGTPNGELFF.

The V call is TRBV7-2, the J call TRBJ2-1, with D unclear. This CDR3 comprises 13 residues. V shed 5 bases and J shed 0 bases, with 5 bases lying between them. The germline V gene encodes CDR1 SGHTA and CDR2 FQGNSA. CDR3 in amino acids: CASSLFSYNEQFF. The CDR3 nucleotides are TGTGCCAGCAGCCTCTTCTCCTACAATGAGCAGTTCTTC.

Written as DNA, the CDR3 is TGTGCCAGCAGCCAGGCCGGACAGGGGGCGGTCTATGGCTACACCTTC. Protein: CASSQAGQGAVYGYTF. The chain employs TRBV4-2 and TRBJ1-2, with TRBD1 matching 11 bases. This CDR3 comprises 16 residues. The germline V gene has CDR1 LGHNA and CDR2 YNFKEQ. V was clipped by 3 bases and J by 4 bases; unmatched bases: 7.

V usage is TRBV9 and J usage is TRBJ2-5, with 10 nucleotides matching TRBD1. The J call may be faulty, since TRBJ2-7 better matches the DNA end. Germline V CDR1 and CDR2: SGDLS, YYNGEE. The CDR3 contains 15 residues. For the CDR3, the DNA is TGTGCCAGCAGCGTTCTGGGACAGGGGCCCTACGAGCAGTACTTC. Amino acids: CASSVLGQGPYEQYF.

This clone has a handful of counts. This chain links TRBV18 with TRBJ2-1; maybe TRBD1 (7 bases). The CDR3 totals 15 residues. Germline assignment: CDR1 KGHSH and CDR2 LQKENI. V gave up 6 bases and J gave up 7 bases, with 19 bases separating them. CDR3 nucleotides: TGTGCCAGCTCTCTCCAGGGGGGACTCAGGAATGAGCAGTTCTTC. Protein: CASSLQGGLRNEQFF. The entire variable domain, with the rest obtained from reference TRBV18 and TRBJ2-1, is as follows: NAGVMQNPRHLVRRRGQEARLRCSPMKGHSHVYWYRQLPEEGLKFMVYLQKENIIDESGMPKERFSAEFPKEGPSILRIQQVVRGDSAAYFCASSLQGGLRNEQFFGPGTRLTVL.

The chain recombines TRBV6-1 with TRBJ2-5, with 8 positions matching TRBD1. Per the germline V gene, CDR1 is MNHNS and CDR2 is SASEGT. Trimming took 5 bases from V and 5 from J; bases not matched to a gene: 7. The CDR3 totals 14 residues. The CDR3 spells CASSPRTGKETQYF. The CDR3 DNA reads TGTGCCAGCAGTCCGCGGACAGGGAAGGAGACCCAGTACTTC.

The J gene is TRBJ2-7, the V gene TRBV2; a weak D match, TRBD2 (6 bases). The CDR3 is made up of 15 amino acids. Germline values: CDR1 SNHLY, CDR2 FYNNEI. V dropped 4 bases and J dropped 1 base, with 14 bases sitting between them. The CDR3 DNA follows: TGTGCCAGCAGTGCGACCGGGACTCGTTCCTACGAGCAGTACTTC. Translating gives CASSATGTRSYEQYF.